The 32 T cell receptor beta chains in this list originate from one sample, sequenced in a study of blood T cell repertoires in COVID-19. Measured with immunoSEQ multiplex PCR; TCRdb has only the in-frame clones, and not every one. The repertoire includes a few hundred thousand clones, about 88% of them detected once, and approximately 1.6% sits in the top ten. The sequenced material came from PBMCs or T cells enriched from blood (not recorded which). The receptor set was obtained from a woman in her forties or fifties who had recovered from COVID-19.

Only a few counts were recorded for this clone. The gene calls are TRBV3-1 (or the pseudogene TRBV3-2) and TRBJ1-5, with D possibly matching TRBD1 (5 bases). Trimming left V 2 bases short and J 2 bases short, with 13 bases between. Germline V gene sequence: CDR1 LGHDT, CDR2 YNNKEL (reference sequence). CDR3 length: 16 residues. The CDR3 loop reads CASSQSGLTGNQPQHF. CDR3 in DNA: TGTGCCAGCAGCCAATCAGGGTTGACAGGCAATCAGCCCCAGCATTTT.

This clone was seen a single time. V usage is TRBV7-3 and J usage is TRBJ2-3; D remains ambiguous. Deletions cut 5 bases from V and 13 bases from J, with 19 bases between. The germline gives CDR1 SGHTA, CDR2 FQGTGA. The CDR3 contains 13 residues. Here the CDR3 reads CASSQRFTSRKYF. In DNA, the CDR3 is TGTGCCAGCAGCCAGAGGTTTACGTCGAGAAAGTATTTT.

This clone is a singleton in its sample. V is TRBV5-1 and J is TRBJ2-2; D is uncertain. The CDR3 has 14 residues. Per the germline V gene, CDR1 is SGHRS and CDR2 is YFSETQ. With 1 base removed from V and 4 bases from J, the gap between germline ends came to 8 bases. The CDR3 region has the DNA TGCGCCAGCAGCTTGTCACAGATCACCGGGGAGCTGTTTTTT. This gives the protein CASSLSQITGELFF.

This chain's CDR3 is CASSSRQGDTEAFF. The DNA for the CDR3 is TGTGCCAGCAGCTCAAGACAGGGAGACACTGAAGCTTTCTTT. The V and J genes are TRBV7-6 and TRBJ1-1; 7 bases fit TRBD1. Trimming cost V 4 bases and J 3 bases; bases outside gene matches: 5. Germline V gene sequence: CDR1 SGHVS, CDR2 FNYEAQ. The CDR3 contains 14 residues.

V and J are TRBV28 and TRBJ1-1; 7 bases line up with TRBD1. J lost 6 bases, V lost 5 bases, and 12 bases had no gene match. Germline lookup yields CDR1 MDHEN and CDR2 SYDVKM. The CDR3 is made up of 15 amino acids. The CDR3 region is CASSPGAGGRSEAFF. The DNA for the CDR3 is TGTGCCAGCAGTCCCGGCGCAGGGGGAAGGTCTGAAGCTTTCTTT. The entire variable domain, with the rest obtained from reference TRBV28 and TRBJ1-1, is as follows: DVKVTQSSRYLVKRTGEKVFLECVQDMDHENMFWYRQDPGLGLRLIYFSYDVKMKEKGDIPEGYSVSREKKERFSLILESASTNQTSMYLCASSPGAGGRSEAFFGQGTRLTVV.

The chain uses TRBV19 and TRBJ1-5; a weak D match, TRBD1 (5 bases). The germline V gene has CDR1 LNHDA and CDR2 SQIVND (reference sequence). The CDR3 length is 14 residues. V shed 3 bases and J shed 4 bases, with 10 bases lying between them. CDR3 loop: CASSIRAKNQPQHF. For the CDR3, the DNA is TGTGCCAGTAGTATCAGGGCCAAGAATCAGCCCCAGCATTTT.

This rearrangement joins TRBV30 to TRBJ1-4; TRBD1 is a possible D gene (5 bases). The CDR3 loop spans 13 amino acids. V was pared by 8 bases and J by 8 bases, with 18 bases between. CDR1 is GTSNPN and CDR2 is SVGIG in the germline V gene (reference sequence). The CDR3 region is CAADRKGGEKLFF. As DNA, the CDR3 is TGTGCCGCTGACAGAAAGGGAGGAGAAAAACTGTTTTTT.

This clone was seen only a few times. J is TRBJ1-2 and V is TRBV28; 12 bases map to TRBD1. CDR1 is MDHEN and CDR2 is SYDVKM in the germline V gene. CDR3 size: 16 residues. J lost 7 bases, V lost 3 bases, and 9 bases had no gene match. The DNA of the CDR3 is TGTGCCAGCAGTTTGGGGGGACAGGGGGCTGCGGGTGGCTACACCTTC. It encodes CASSLGGQGAAGGYTF.

This clone has more than one count but fewer than ten. The chain has TRBV7-9 and TRBJ2-2, with a weak D call TRBD2 (6 bases). Germline V CDR1 and CDR2: SEHNR, FQNEAQ (reference sequence). The CDR3 is 15 residues long. V lost 6 bases and J 7 bases, leaving 18 bases between the germline ends. CDR3 in DNA: TGTGCCAGCAGTCAAAAGCTAGCGATGGGCGGGGAGCTGTTTTTT. The encoded protein is CASSQKLAMGGELFF.

The V call is TRBV29-1, the J call TRBJ1-6; 7 nucleotides match TRBD1. Germline trimming cut 6 bases from V and 6 bases from J; bases unmatched to any gene: 5. Germline V gene lookup returns CDR1 SQVTM and CDR2 ANQGSEA. The CDR3 is made up of 13 amino acids. In DNA, the CDR3 is TGCAGCGTACGCCGGGACAGTAATTCACCCCTCCACTTT. It yields the protein CSVRRDSNSPLHF.

This chain connects TRBV30 to TRBJ1-1; no definite D call. The V end was cut by 6 bases, the J end by 4 bases, with 9 bases between. There are 11 residues in the CDR3. CDR1 is GTSNPN, CDR2 SVGIG, per germline (reference sequence). CDR3: CACTEGTEAFF. In DNA form, the CDR3 reads TGTGCCTGTACAGAGGGCACTGAAGCTTTCTTT.

In its sample, this clone was seen a few times. The genes are TRBV19 and TRBJ1-5; D perhaps matches TRBD1 (6 bases). V lost 6 bases, J lost 10 bases, and 10 bases lay in between. Germline V gives CDR1 LNHDA, CDR2 SQIVND (reference sequence). There are 11 residues in the CDR3. The CDR3 spells CASSSQGPQHF. CDR3 in DNA: TGTGCCAGTAGCTCACAGGGACCCCAGCATTTT.

The chain joins TRBV24-1 to TRBJ1-2; D might be TRBD1 (5 bases). Germline V gene data show CDR1 as KGHDR and CDR2 as SFDVKD. The CDR3 totals 11 residues. V lost 10 bases, J lost 4 bases, and 9 bases lay in between. The CDR3 DNA reads TGTGCCACTCCAGACAGCTATGGCTACACCTTC. Its translation: CATPDSYGYTF.

This chain links TRBV7-8 with TRBJ2-2; TRBD2 aligns across 10 bases. Trimming at V came to 2 bases and at J to 4 bases, leaving 1 base not matched to a gene. CDR3 length: 15 residues. Germline V lookup: CDR1 SGHVS, CDR2 FQNEAQ. The DNA of the CDR3 is TGTGCCAGCAGCTTACTAGCGGGAGCCACCGGGGAGCTGTTTTTT. Translation: CASSLLAGATGELFF.

The chain is built from TRBV18 and TRBJ2-2; 9 nucleotides line up with TRBD1. CDR1 and CDR2 from the germline V gene are KGHSH and LQKENI. After removal of 0 bases from V and 5 bases from J, the junction contained 10 bases not matched to a gene. The CDR3 consists of 18 residues. The DNA for the CDR3 is TGTGCCAGCTCACCACCCCTGGGACAGGGTGGTGAAACCGGGGAGCTGTTTTTT. Its translation is CASSPPLGQGGETGELFF. Full variable domain (rest looked up from reference TRBV18 and TRBJ2-2): NAGVMQNPRHLVRRRGQEARLRCSPMKGHSHVYWYRQLPEEGLKFMVYLQKENIIDESGMPKERFSAEFPKEGPSILRIQQVVRGDSAAYFCASSPPLGQGGETGELFFGEGSRLTVL.

The V gene is TRBV28, the J gene TRBJ1-5; D gene uncertain. Germline-derived CDR1 and CDR2 are MDHEN and SYDVKM. The CDR3 runs 13 residues. Trimming shortened V by 0 bases and J by 7 bases, and 7 bases separated the two germline ends. The CDR3 coding sequence is TGTGCCAGCAGTTTATGGGGAGAACAGCCCCAGCATTTT. It is translated as CASSLWGEQPQHF.

V and J are TRBV6-6 and TRBJ2-7; D may be TRBD1 (6 bases). The CDR3 has 15 residues. CDR1 MNHNY and CDR2 SVGAGI come from the germline V gene (reference sequence). V dropped 4 bases and J dropped 6 bases, with 19 bases sitting between them. The CDR3 here is CASSSQTGTGSEQYF. DNA for the CDR3: TGTGCCAGCAGTTCTCAGACAGGTACTGGGTCCGAGCAGTACTTC.

The gene calls are TRBV5-1 and TRBJ2-5; D gene uncertain. The CDR3 loop spans 15 amino acids. With 2 bases removed from V and 2 bases from J, the gap between germline ends came to 13 bases. Germline assignment: CDR1 SGHRS and CDR2 YFSETQ. CDR3 loop: CASSFLGSLQETQYF. The CDR3 nucleotides read TGCGCCAGCAGCTTCCTGGGCAGCCTTCAAGAGACCCAGTACTTC.

The genes are TRBV18 and TRBJ2-1, with a weak D call TRBD1 (5 bases). V lost 4 bases and J lost 3, with 16 bases in between. The length of the CDR3 is 16 residues. Germline V gene lookup returns CDR1 KGHSH and CDR2 LQKENI. Here the CDR3 reads CASSRPGQGYYNEQFF. The CDR3 DNA is TGTGCCAGCTCACGGCCAGGGCAAGGGTACTACAATGAGCAGTTCTTC.

In this sample, this clone turned up once. The gene calls are TRBV6-1 and TRBJ1-5, with TRBD1 as a possible D gene (6 bases). This CDR3 contains 16 residues. Looked up from germline, CDR1 is MNHNS and CDR2 is SASEGT. V lost 4 bases, J lost 6 bases, and 19 bases lay in between. The CDR3, as DNA: TGTGCCAGCAGTGGAAAGACGGACAGTTTTTTTCAGCCCCAGCATTTT. It yields the protein CASSGKTDSFFQPQHF.

This sequence joins TRBV3-1 (or the pseudogene TRBV3-2) and TRBJ2-7; TRBD1 matches 12 bases. V lost 7 bases and J lost 6; bases outside the gene matches: 10. The CDR3 contains 15 residues. Germline assignment: CDR1 LGHDT and CDR2 YNNKEL (reference sequence). CDR3 sequence: CASTRSGTGGSEQYF. The DNA for the CDR3 is TGTGCCAGCACCAGATCCGGGACAGGGGGCTCCGAGCAGTACTTC.

The rearrangement uses TRBV24-1 and TRBJ2-5, with D perhaps matching TRBD1 (5 bases). Germline V gene lookup returns CDR1 KGHDR and CDR2 SFDVKD. V was trimmed by 8 bases and J by 4 bases, leaving 13 bases between them. The CDR3 sequence is 13 residues long. The CDR3 bases are TGTGCCACCAATCAGGGCTGGGGAGAGACCCAGTACTTC. Amino acids: CATNQGWGETQYF.

The chain uses TRBV12-5 and TRBJ1-1; TRBD1 aligns across 8 bases. CDR3 length: 14 residues. Germline assignment: CDR1 LGHNT and CDR2 FRNRAP. Trimming cost V 0 bases and J 7 bases; bases outside gene matches: 4. The CDR3 region is CASGLVPGQGEAFF. For the CDR3, the DNA is TGTGCTAGTGGTTTGGTACCCGGACAGGGTGAAGCTTTCTTT.

The chain couples TRBV7-2 to TRBJ2-3; 7 nucleotides match TRBD1. The V gene's germline CDR1 is SGHTA and CDR2 FQGNSA. The ends lost 4 bases at V and 6 bases at J; junction bases unmatched: 4. The CDR3 is made up of 13 amino acids. CDR3 in amino acids: CASSYQGVDTQYF. The DNA of the CDR3 is TGTGCCAGCAGCTACCAGGGGGTGGATACGCAGTATTTT. Full variable domain (remainder filled in from reference TRBV7-2 and TRBJ2-3): GAGVSQSPSNKVTEKGKDVELRCDPISGHTALYWYRQSLGQGLEFLIYFQGNSAPDKSGLPSDRFSAERTGGSVSTLTIQRTQQEDSAVYLCASSYQGVDTQYFGPGTRLTVL.

J is TRBJ2-5 and V is TRBV6-5, with a possible D match to TRBD2 (5 bases). The CDR3 sequence is 13 residues long. Per the germline V gene, CDR1 is MNHEY and CDR2 is SVGAGI. Trimming cost V 2 bases and J 5 bases, with 9 bases left between them. The CDR3 DNA sequence: TGTGCCAGCAGTTACCGGGATTTCGAGACCCAGTACTTC. Residues: CASSYRDFETQYF.

The V gene is TRBV3-1 (or the pseudogene TRBV3-2), the J gene TRBJ2-1, with 8 bases matching TRBD2. The CDR3 loop spans 15 amino acids. The germline gives CDR1 LGHDT, CDR2 YNNKEL (reference sequence). Trimming removed 4 bases from V and 10 bases from J; junction bases left unmatched: 12. The CDR3 region is CASSRGAGVTEEQFF. CDR3 DNA: TGTGCCAGCAGCCGAGGAGCGGGAGTCACGGAAGAGCAGTTCTTC.

This chain joins TRBV3-1 (or the pseudogene TRBV3-2) and TRBJ1-1; perhaps TRBD1 as D (5 bases). Germline lookup yields CDR1 LGHDT and CDR2 YNNKEL (reference sequence). The CDR3 contains 14 residues. The V end lost 2 bases, the J end lost 1 base, and 8 bases lay between the germline ends. Here the CDR3 DNA reads TGTGCCAGCAGCCAACCCGGACAGAACACTGAAGCTTTCTTT. The encoded protein is CASSQPGQNTEAFF.

This chain uses TRBV7-3 with TRBJ2-2; 9 bases match TRBD2. The V and J ends lost 5 bases and 6 bases, in that order; junction bases with no gene match: 10. This CDR3 is 16 amino acids long. Germline V gives CDR1 SGHTA, CDR2 FQGTGA. DNA for the CDR3: TGTGCCAGCAGCCAACTAGCGGGTGGTTCCCCCGGGGAGCTGTTTTTT. It yields the protein CASSQLAGGSPGELFF.

The chain joins TRBV27 to TRBJ1-2; D possibly corresponds to TRBD1 (6 bases). Germline CDR1 and CDR2: MNHEY and SMNVEV (reference sequence). This CDR3 region has 13 residues. The V gene lost 5 bases and the J gene lost 2 bases, with 9 bases spanning the gap. This CDR3 reads CASSDRMNYGYTF. The CDR3 nucleotides read TGTGCCAGCAGTGACAGGATGAACTATGGCTACACCTTC.

This clone appeared a single time. The genes are TRBV2 and TRBJ2-7; 11 nucleotides align to TRBD2. CDR1 is SNHLY, CDR2 FYNNEI, per germline. Germline trimming cut 3 bases from V and 4 bases from J; bases unmatched to any gene: 5. This CDR3 is 15 amino acids long. For the CDR3, the DNA is TGTGCCAGCAGTGATCTCTGGACTAGCGGGTACGAGCAGTACTTC. Translated, it gives CASSDLWTSGYEQYF.

The chain combines TRBV11-2 with TRBJ2-5; the match to TRBD2 covers 13 bases. Germline-derived CDR1 and CDR2 are SGHAT and FQNNGV. V gave up 5 bases and J gave up 7 bases; unmatched junction bases: 7. The CDR3 runs to 15 residues. This CDR3 is CASSLTSGRGMTQYF. CDR3 bases: TGTGCCAGCAGCCTTACTAGCGGGAGGGGGATGACCCAGTACTTC.

The chain uses TRBV28 and TRBJ2-7; 9 bases are a match to TRBD2. CDR1 and CDR2 from the germline V gene are MDHEN and SYDVKM. The CDR3 has 14 amino acids. With 7 bases clipped from V and 6 bases from J, the junction kept 10 bases outside the gene matches. The chain's CDR3 is CASIAGGPLSEQYF. Here the CDR3 DNA reads TGTGCCAGCATCGCGGGAGGGCCTCTCAGCGAGCAGTACTTC.